This T cell receptor (beta chain) appears in the sequencing data of a study of technical replicates of blood from a handful of donors. With 7 bases removed from V and 5 bases from J, the gap between germline ends came to 20 bases. From germline, CDR1 is SQVTM and CDR2 ANQGSEA. The CDR3 consists of 14 residues. Sequencing was performed with immunoSEQ multiplex PCR; in TCRdb, only in-frame clones are kept and a portion is missing. This sample has tens of thousands of clones, with roughly nine tenths found just once. This TCR came from a human donor in good health. Some clones in this sample may be carry-over from other donors' samples. The chain is built from TRBV29-1 and TRBJ1-1, with no clear D. Sequencing input: PBMCs. CDR3 protein: CSGHRPGKETEAFF. In DNA, the CDR3 is TGCAGCGGCCATCGACCGGGGAAGGAGACTGAAGCTTTCTTT.